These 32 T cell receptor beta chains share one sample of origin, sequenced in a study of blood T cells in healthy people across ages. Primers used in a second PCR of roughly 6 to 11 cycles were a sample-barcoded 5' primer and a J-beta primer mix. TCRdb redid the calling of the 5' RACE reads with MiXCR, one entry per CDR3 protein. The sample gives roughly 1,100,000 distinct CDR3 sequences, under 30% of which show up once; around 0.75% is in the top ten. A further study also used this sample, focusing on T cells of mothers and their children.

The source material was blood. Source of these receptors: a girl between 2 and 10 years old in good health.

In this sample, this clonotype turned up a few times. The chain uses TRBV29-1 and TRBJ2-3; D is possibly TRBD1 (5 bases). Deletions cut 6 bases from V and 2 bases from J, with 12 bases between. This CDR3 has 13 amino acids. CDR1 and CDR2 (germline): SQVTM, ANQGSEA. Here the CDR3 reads CSVTTENTDTQYF. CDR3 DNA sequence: TGCAGCGTCACGACAGAAAACACAGATACGCAGTATTTT.

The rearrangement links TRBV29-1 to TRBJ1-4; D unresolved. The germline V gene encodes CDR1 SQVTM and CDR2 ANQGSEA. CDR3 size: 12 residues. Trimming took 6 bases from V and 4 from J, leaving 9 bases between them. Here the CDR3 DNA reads TGCAGCGTCGGCCAGATTAATGAAAAACTGTTTTTT. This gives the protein CSVGQINEKLFF.

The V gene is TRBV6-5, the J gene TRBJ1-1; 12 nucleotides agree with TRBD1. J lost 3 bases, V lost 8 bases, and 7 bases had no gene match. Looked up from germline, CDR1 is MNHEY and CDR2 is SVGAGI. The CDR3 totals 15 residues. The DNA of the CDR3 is TGTGCCAGCCGGGGACAGGGGGCAGGAGACACTGAAGCTTTCTTT. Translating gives CASRGQGAGDTEAFF.

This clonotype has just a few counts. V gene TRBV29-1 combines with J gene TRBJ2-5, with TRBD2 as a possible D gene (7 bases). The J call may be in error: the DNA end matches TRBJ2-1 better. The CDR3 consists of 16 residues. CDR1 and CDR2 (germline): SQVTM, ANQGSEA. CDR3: CSALGGQGLRVDEQFF. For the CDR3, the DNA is TGCAGCGCACTCGGGGGGCAGGGGCTACGAGTGGATGAGCAGTTCTTC.

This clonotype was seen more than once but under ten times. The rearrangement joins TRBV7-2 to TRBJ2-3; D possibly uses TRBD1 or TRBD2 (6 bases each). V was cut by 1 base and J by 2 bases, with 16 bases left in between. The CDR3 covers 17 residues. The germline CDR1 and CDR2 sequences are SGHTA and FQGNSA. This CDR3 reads CASSLEFGGRFTDTQYF. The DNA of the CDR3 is TGTGCCAGCAGCTTAGAGTTCGGGGGCAGATTCACAGATACGCAGTATTTT.

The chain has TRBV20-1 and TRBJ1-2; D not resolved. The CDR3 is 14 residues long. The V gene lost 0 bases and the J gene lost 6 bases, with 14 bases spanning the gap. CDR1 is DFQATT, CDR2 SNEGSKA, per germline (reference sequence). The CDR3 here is CSARDSFKADGYTF. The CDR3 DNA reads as TGCAGTGCTAGAGATTCATTCAAGGCAGATGGCTACACCTTC.

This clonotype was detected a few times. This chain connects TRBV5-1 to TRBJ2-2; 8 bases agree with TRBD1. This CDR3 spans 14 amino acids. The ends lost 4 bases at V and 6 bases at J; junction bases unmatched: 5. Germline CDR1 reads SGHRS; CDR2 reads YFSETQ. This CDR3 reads CASSRTGSPGELFF. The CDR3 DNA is TGCGCCAGCAGCAGGACAGGGAGCCCCGGGGAGCTGTTTTTT.

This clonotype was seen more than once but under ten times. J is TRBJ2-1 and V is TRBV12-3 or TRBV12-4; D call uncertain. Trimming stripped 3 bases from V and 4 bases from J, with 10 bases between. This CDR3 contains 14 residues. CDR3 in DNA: TGTGCCAGCAGTTTGAACTTACAGTACAATGAGCAGTTCTTC. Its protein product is CASSLNLQYNEQFF.

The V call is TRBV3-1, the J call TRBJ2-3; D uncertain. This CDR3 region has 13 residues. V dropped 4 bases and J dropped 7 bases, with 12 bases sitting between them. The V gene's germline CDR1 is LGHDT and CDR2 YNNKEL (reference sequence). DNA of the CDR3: TGTGCCAGCAGCCCCTTAGCAGTGAATACGCAGTATTTT. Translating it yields CASSPLAVNTQYF.

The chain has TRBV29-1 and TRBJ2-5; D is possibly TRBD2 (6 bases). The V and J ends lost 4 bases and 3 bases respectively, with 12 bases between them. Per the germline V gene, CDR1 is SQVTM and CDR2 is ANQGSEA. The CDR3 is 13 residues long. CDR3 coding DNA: TGCAGCGTTGGCCTTCGGGGGAAAGAGACCCAGTACTTC. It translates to CSVGLRGKETQYF.

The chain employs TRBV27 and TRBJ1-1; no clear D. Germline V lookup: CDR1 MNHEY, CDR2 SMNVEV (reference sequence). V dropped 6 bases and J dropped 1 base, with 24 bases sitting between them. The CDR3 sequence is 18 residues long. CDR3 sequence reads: CASRLSRGPLPWNTEAFF. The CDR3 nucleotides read TGTGCCAGCAGACTCTCCCGAGGCCCCCTGCCCTGGAACACTGAAGCTTTCTTT.

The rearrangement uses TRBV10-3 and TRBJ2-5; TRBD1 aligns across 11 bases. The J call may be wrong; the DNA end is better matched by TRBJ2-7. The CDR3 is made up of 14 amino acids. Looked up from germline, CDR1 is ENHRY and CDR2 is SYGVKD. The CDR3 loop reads CAILPGTGGYEQYF. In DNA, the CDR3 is TGTGCCATACTTCCAGGGACAGGGGGCTACGAGCAGTACTTC.

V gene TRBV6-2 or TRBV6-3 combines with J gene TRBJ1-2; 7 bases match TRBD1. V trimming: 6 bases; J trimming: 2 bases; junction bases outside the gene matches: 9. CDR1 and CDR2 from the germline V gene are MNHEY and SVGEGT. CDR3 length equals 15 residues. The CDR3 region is CASSLTGQFNYGYTF. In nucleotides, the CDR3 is TGTGCCAGCAGCTTGACAGGGCAGTTCAACTATGGCTACACCTTC.

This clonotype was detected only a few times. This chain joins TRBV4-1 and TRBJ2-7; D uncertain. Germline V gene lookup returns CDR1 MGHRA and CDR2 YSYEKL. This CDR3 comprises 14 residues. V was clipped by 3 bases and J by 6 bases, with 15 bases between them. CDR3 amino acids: CASSQGYFVPEQYF. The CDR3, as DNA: TGCGCCAGCAGCCAGGGGTACTTTGTCCCCGAGCAGTACTTC.

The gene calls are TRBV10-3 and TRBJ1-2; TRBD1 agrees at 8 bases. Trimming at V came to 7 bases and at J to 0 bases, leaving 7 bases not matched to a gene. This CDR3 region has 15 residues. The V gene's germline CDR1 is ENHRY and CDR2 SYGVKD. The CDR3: CAINRDRYPNYGYTF. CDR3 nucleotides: TGTGCCATCAACCGGGACAGGTACCCTAACTATGGCTACACCTTC.

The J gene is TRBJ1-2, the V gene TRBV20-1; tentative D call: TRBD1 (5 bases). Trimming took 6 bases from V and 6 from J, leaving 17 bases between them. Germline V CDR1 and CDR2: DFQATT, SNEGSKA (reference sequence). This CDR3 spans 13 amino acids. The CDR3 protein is CSAGTQADNGYTF. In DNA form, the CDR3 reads TGCAGTGCCGGGACGCAAGCTGACAATGGCTACACCTTC.

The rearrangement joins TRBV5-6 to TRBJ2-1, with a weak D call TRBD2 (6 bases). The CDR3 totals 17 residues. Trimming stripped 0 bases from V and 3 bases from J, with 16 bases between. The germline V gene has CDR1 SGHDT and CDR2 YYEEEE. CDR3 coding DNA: TGTGCCAGCAGCTTGGCCGCCGGACTAACTAACTACAATGAGCAGTTCTTC. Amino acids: CASSLAAGLTNYNEQFF.

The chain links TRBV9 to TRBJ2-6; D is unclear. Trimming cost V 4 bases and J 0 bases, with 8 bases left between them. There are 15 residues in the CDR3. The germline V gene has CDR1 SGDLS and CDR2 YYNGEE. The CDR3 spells CASSPPHSGANVLTF. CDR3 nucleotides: TGTGCCAGCAGCCCCCCCCACTCTGGGGCCAACGTCCTGACTTTC.

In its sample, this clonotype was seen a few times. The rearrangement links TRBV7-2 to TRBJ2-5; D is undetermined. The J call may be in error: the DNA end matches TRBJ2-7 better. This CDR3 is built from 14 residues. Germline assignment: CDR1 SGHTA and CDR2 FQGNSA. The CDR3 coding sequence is TGTGCCAGCAGCTTAATACACAGTCTCAACGAGCAGTACTTC. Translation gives CASSLIHSLNEQYF.

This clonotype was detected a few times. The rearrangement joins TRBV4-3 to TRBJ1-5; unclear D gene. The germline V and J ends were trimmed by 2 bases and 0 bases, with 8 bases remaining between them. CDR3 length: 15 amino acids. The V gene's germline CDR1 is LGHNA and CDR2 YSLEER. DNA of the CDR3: TGCGCCAGCAGCCAATGGGCCTATAGCAATCAGCCCCAGCATTTT. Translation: CASSQWAYSNQPQHF.

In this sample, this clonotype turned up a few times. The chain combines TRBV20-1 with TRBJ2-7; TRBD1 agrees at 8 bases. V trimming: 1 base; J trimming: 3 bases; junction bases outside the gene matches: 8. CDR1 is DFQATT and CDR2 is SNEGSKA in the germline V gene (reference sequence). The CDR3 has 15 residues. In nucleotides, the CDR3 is TGCAGTGCTAGAGTGAGTCCCGGGACAGGCTACGAGCAGTACTTC. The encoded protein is CSARVSPGTGYEQYF.

CDR3 in DNA: TGTGCCAGCTGTCCGATGGGGGGAACGGAGACCCAGTACTTC. Amino acid sequence: CASCPMGGTETQYF. The chain uses TRBV12-3 or TRBV12-4 and TRBJ2-5; D may be TRBD2 (6 bases). The CDR3 totals 14 residues. Trimming pared 8 bases from V and 5 bases from J, leaving 18 bases between.

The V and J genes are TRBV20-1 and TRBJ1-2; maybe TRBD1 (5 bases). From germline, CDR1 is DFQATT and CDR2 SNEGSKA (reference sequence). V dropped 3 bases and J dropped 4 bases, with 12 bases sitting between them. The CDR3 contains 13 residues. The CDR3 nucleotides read TGCAGTGCTAGTACGACAGCTAGCTATGGCTACACCTTC. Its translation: CSASTTASYGYTF.

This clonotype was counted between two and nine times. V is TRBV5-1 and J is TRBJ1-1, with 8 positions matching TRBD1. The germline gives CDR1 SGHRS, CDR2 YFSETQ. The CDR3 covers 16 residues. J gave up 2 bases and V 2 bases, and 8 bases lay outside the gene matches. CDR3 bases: TGCGCCAGCAGCTTTAGCCCGACAGGGGTAAACACTGAAGCTTTCTTT. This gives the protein CASSFSPTGVNTEAFF.

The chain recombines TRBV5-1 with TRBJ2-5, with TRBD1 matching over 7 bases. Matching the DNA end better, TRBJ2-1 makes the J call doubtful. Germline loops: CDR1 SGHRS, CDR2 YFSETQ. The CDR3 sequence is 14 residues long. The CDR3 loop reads CASSSGTASNEQFF. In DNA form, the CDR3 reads TGCGCCAGCAGCTCGGGGACAGCCTCCAATGAGCAGTTCTTC.

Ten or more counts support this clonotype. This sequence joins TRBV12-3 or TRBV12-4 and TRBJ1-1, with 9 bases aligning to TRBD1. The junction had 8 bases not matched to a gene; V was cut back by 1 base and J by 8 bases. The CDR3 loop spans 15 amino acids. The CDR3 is CASSLGGRGQGEAFF. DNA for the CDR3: TGTGCCAGCAGTTTAGGGGGCAGGGGACAGGGAGAAGCTTTCTTT.

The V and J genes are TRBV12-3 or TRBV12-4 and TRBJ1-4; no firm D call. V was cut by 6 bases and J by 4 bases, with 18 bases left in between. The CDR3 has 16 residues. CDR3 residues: CASSPVGARVNEKLFF. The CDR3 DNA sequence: TGTGCCAGCAGCCCAGTGGGCGCACGGGTTAATGAAAAACTGTTTTTT.

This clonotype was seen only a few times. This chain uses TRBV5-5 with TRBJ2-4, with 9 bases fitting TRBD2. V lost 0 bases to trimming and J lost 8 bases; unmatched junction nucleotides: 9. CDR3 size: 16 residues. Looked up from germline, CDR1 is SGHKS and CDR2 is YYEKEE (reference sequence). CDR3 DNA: TGTGCCAGCAGCTTGGACATAGGTCTAGCGGGATACATTCAGTACTTC. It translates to CASSLDIGLAGYIQYF.

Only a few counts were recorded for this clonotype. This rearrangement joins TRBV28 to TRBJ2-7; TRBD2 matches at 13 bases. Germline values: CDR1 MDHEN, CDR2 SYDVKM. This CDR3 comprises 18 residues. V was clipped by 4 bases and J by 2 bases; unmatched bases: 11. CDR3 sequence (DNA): TGTGCCAGCAGTTCCGGTGGACTAGCGGGAGTAGAGGCCTACGAGCAGTACTTC. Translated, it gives CASSSGGLAGVEAYEQYF.

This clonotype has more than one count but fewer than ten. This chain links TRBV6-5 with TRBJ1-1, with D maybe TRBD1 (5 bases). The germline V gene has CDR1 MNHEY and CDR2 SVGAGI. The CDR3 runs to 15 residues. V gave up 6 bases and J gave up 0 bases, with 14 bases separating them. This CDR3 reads CASSYRGGVNTEAFF. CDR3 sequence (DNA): TGTGCCAGCAGCTACCGTGGGGGGGTGAACACTGAAGCTTTCTTT.

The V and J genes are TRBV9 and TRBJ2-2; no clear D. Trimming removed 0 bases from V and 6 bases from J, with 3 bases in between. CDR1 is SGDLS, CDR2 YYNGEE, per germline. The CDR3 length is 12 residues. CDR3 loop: CASSVDAGELFF. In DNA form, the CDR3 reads TGTGCCAGCAGCGTAGATGCCGGGGAGCTGTTTTTT.

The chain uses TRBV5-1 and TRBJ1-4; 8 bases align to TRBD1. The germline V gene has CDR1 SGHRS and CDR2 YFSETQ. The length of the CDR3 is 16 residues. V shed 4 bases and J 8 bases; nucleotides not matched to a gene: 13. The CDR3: CASSHEMDRDGEKLFF. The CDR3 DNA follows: TGCGCCAGCAGCCACGAAATGGACAGGGATGGAGAAAAACTGTTTTTT. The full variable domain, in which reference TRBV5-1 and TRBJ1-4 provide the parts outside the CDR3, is KAGVTQTPRYLIKTRGQQVTLSCSPISGHRSVSWYQQTPGQGLQFLFEYFSETQRNKGNFPGRFSGRQFSNSRSEMNVSTLELGDSALYLCASSHEMDRDGEKLFFGSGTQLSVL.